The 29 T cell receptor beta chains listed next were all sequenced from one sample in a study of cytomegalovirus exposure and HLA in healthy donors. The PCR was carried out with 60 Vbeta primers and 13 Jbeta primers. The assay was immunoSEQ multiplex PCR, and TCRdb's table has in-frame clones only and misses some. Here the sample spans a few hundred thousand clones, roughly 80% being singletons. Sequencing was performed on PBMCs. The origin of the receptors is a man aged 40-49 years in good health and CMV-seronegative.

This clone turned up a few times. The chain joins TRBV4-1 to TRBJ2-5; 11 nucleotides align to TRBD2. This CDR3 has 15 amino acids. Germline CDR1 and CDR2: MGHRA and YSYEKL. V gave up 5 bases and J gave up 1 base; unmatched junction bases: 3. CDR3 protein: CASSFGLAGQETQYF. The CDR3 DNA follows: TGCGCCAGCAGCTTTGGACTAGCGGGCCAAGAGACCCAGTACTTC.

This rearrangement joins TRBV9 to TRBJ1-1; 10 nucleotides match TRBD1. This CDR3 comprises 15 residues. The germline CDR1 and CDR2 sequences are SGDLS and YYNGEE. The V segment lost 4 bases and the J segment 5 bases; nucleotides outside the gene matches: 8. The CDR3 protein is CASSPSGQGGTEAFF. The CDR3 DNA reads TGTGCCAGCAGCCCCAGTGGACAGGGGGGAACTGAAGCTTTCTTT.

The chain couples TRBV5-1 to TRBJ2-5; 8 nucleotides line up with TRBD1. The DNA end lines up better with TRBJ2-7; the J call may be wrong. Germline loops: CDR1 SGHRS, CDR2 YFSETQ. The CDR3 loop spans 13 amino acids. This CDR3 reads CASSLQGAYEQYF. As DNA, the CDR3 is TGCGCCAGCAGCTTACAGGGGGCCTACGAGCAGTACTTC.

This chain uses TRBV7-3 with TRBJ2-3; 11 positions match TRBD2. The germline V gene has CDR1 SGHTA and CDR2 FQGTGA. Losses at the gene ends were 4 bases for V and 6 bases for J; bases not matched to a gene: 6. The CDR3 runs to 15 residues. The CDR3 DNA reads TGTGCCAGCAGCTCTAGCGGGGGGCCAAGGGATACGCAGTATTTT. Encoded protein: CASSSSGGPRDTQYF. The entire variable domain, with the rest obtained from reference TRBV7-3 and TRBJ2-3, is as follows: GAGVSQTPSNKVTEKGKYVELRCDPISGHTALYWYRQSLGQGPEFLIYFQGTGAADDSGLPNDRFFAVRPEGSVSTLKIQRTERGDSAVYLCASSSSGGPRDTQYFGPGTRLTVL.

This clone has a handful of counts. The chain carries TRBV5-1 and TRBJ2-2; a weak D match, TRBD1 (5 bases). The germline gives CDR1 SGHRS, CDR2 YFSETQ. The CDR3 length is 14 residues. V dropped 5 bases and J dropped 6 bases, with 14 bases sitting between them. CDR3 coding DNA: TGCGCCAGCAGTTCTCAGGGTTCGGCCGGGGAGCTGTTTTTT. Protein: CASSSQGSAGELFF.

This rearrangement joins TRBV28 to TRBJ2-7; 9 nucleotides match TRBD2. Germline V gives CDR1 MDHEN, CDR2 SYDVKM. The CDR3 runs to 15 residues. The trim removed 4 bases at V and 13 bases at J, leaving 17 bases unmatched. As DNA, the CDR3 is TGTGCCAGCAGTTCCAGGACTAGCGCGGGGGAGCCTTCATACTTC. Protein product: CASSSRTSAGEPSYF. The full variable domain, with the rest looked up from reference TRBV28 and TRBJ2-7, is DVKVTQSSRYLVKRTGEKVFLECVQDMDHENMFWYRQDPGLGLRLIYFSYDVKMKEKGDIPEGYSVSREKKERFSLILESASTNQTSMYLCASSSRTSAGEPSYFGPGTRLTVT.

The chain employs TRBV6-6 and TRBJ2-3; TRBD1 aligns across 7 bases. The CDR3 is made up of 14 amino acids. V lost 6 bases to trimming and J lost 6 bases; unmatched junction nucleotides: 9. Germline assignment: CDR1 MNHNY and CDR2 SVGAGI (reference sequence). The chain's CDR3 is CASSPTTGRDTQYF. For the CDR3, the DNA is TGTGCCAGCAGCCCGACGACAGGGCGGGATACGCAGTATTTT.

V is TRBV7-8 and J is TRBJ1-1; 7 bases align to TRBD1. Germline CDR1 is SGHVS and CDR2 is FQNEAQ. The CDR3 has 15 residues. The V and J ends lost 5 bases and 8 bases, in that order; junction bases with no gene match: 14. As DNA, the CDR3 is TGTGCCAGCAGCGAAGGGACAGTCTCTATACTCGAAGCTTTCTTT. Translating gives CASSEGTVSILEAFF. Supplemented by reference TRBV7-8 and TRBJ1-1, the full variable domain reads GAGVSQSPRYKVAKRGQDVALRCDPISGHVSLFWYQQALGQGPEFLTYFQNEAQLDKSGLPSDRFFAERPEGSVSTLKIQRTQQEDSAVYLCASSEGTVSILEAFFGQGTRLTVV.

The chain carries TRBV5-1 and TRBJ2-1; 7 nucleotides agree with TRBD2. CDR3 length: 17 amino acids. V shed 3 bases and J 3 bases; nucleotides not matched to a gene: 12. CDR1 SGHRS and CDR2 YFSETQ come from the germline V gene. CDR3 sequence (DNA): TGCGCCAGCAGCTCAATGGTCTGGGAGGGTAACTACAATGAGCAGTTCTTC. Amino acid sequence: CASSSMVWEGNYNEQFF.

The rearrangement links TRBV5-6 to TRBJ2-1; D is possibly TRBD2 (5 bases). This CDR3 spans 14 amino acids. Trimming shortened V by 1 base and J by 0 bases, and 5 bases separated the two germline ends. Germline V CDR1 and CDR2: SGHDT, YYEEEE. For the CDR3, the DNA is TGTGCCAGCAGCTTGACTAGCTCCTACAATGAGCAGTTCTTC. Protein product: CASSLTSSYNEQFF.

The chain employs TRBV5-6 and TRBJ1-1; D perhaps matches TRBD1 (5 bases). Germline values: CDR1 SGHDT, CDR2 YYEEEE. The V end was cut by 4 bases, the J end by 11 bases, with 18 bases between. CDR3 length equals 13 residues. CDR3 in amino acids: CASSPGTRGVAFF. The DNA of the CDR3 is TGTGCCAGCAGCCCTGGGACCCGGGGGGTGGCTTTCTTT.

Details on this clone: Other DNA variants within this sample encode the same CDR3. This chain's CDR3 is CASSPQGYEQYF. Here the CDR3 DNA reads TGTGCCAGCAGCCCTCAGGGGTACGAGCAGTACTTC. The chain has TRBV28 and TRBJ2-7; possible D gene TRBD1, 6 bases. Trimming cost V 6 bases and J 4 bases, with 10 bases left between them. CDR3 length: 12 residues. Germline lookup yields CDR1 MDHEN and CDR2 SYDVKM.

V and J are TRBV29-1 and TRBJ2-1, with TRBD2 matching 10 bases. Germline trimming cut 6 bases from V and 8 bases from J; bases unmatched to any gene: 13. Germline CDR1 is SQVTM and CDR2 is ANQGSEA. The CDR3 has 15 amino acids. The CDR3 bases are TGCAGCGTCCCATACGTACTAGCGGGGAGGGATGAGCAGTTCTTC. Translating gives CSVPYVLAGRDEQFF.

The CDR3 protein is CSVDTAEAFF. As DNA, the CDR3 is TGCAGCGTTGATACAGCTGAAGCTTTCTTT. The chain couples TRBV29-1 to TRBJ1-1, with no clear D. Germline CDR1 is SQVTM and CDR2 is ANQGSEA. The V gene lost 3 bases and the J gene lost 6 bases, with 5 bases spanning the gap. The CDR3 contains 10 residues.

The chain uses TRBV9 and TRBJ1-2, with D perhaps TRBD1 (6 bases). In germline, CDR1 is SGDLS, CDR2 YYNGEE. This CDR3 spans 14 amino acids. Trimming took 4 bases from V and 5 from J, leaving 15 bases between them. The DNA for the CDR3 is TGTGCCAGCAGCCCTCACAGGGCTGAATATGGCTACACCTTC. Residues: CASSPHRAEYGYTF.

The J gene is TRBJ2-7, the V gene TRBV5-6, with D hard to call. The CDR3 sequence is 10 residues long. Trimming shortened V by 2 bases and J by 7 bases, and 4 bases separated the two germline ends. Per the germline V gene, CDR1 is SGHDT and CDR2 is YYEEEE. DNA of the CDR3: TGTGCCAGCAGCTTTAAAGAGCAGTACTTC. Translating gives CASSFKEQYF. Full variable domain (outside the CDR3, taken from reference TRBV5-6 and TRBJ2-7): DAGVTQSPTHLIKTRGQQVTLRCSPKSGHDTVSWYQQALGQGPQFIFQYYEEEERQRGNFPDRFSGHQFPNYSSELNVNALLLGDSALYLCASSFKEQYFGPGTRLTVT.

V and J are TRBV10-3 and TRBJ2-1, with 8 bases matching TRBD1. V was pared by 0 bases and J by 4 bases, with 5 bases of the junction left unmatched. The germline V gene has CDR1 ENHRY and CDR2 SYGVKD. This CDR3 comprises 16 residues. Here the CDR3 reads CAISESDRGPYNEQFF. Written as DNA, the CDR3 is TGTGCCATCAGTGAGTCCGACAGGGGTCCGTACAATGAGCAGTTCTTC.

V gene TRBV13 combines with J gene TRBJ1-1; TRBD1 matches 9 bases. CDR1 and CDR2 (germline): PRHDT, FYEKMQ (reference sequence). V shed 2 bases, J shed 4 bases, and the junction held 5 bases outside the gene matches. The CDR3 covers 15 residues. CDR3 in DNA: TGTGCCAGCAGCTTACCGGGACAGGGCCTCACTGAAGCTTTCTTT. It is translated as CASSLPGQGLTEAFF.

This rearrangement joins TRBV9 to TRBJ2-3; D uncertain. CDR1 and CDR2 from the germline V gene are SGDLS and YYNGEE. This CDR3 is built from 16 residues. Deletions cut 1 base from V and 2 bases from J, with 14 bases between. The CDR3 is CASSVMSSSDTDTQYF. Here the CDR3 DNA reads TGTGCCAGCAGCGTAATGAGTAGCAGTGACACAGATACGCAGTATTTT.

This clone was seen only once. The chain uses TRBV7-9 and TRBJ2-1; 9 nucleotides align to TRBD2. Germline CDR1 SEHNR, CDR2 FQNEAQ (reference sequence). Trimming took 1 base from V and 4 from J; bases not matched to a gene: 5. The CDR3 length is 16 residues. The CDR3 nucleotides are TGTGCCAGCAGCTTAGTTGGGACTAGCAGGTACAATGAGCAGTTCTTC. Its protein product is CASSLVGTSRYNEQFF. Using reference TRBV7-9 and TRBJ2-1 for the parts outside the CDR3, the full variable domain is DTGVSQNPRHKITKRGQNVTFRCDPISEHNRLYWYRQTLGQGPEFLTYFQNEAQLEKSRLLSDRFSAERPKGSFSTLEIQRTEQGDSAMYLCASSLVGTSRYNEQFFGPGTRLTVL.

The V call is TRBV19, the J call TRBJ2-3; D perhaps matches TRBD2 (6 bases). V lost 7 bases and J 1 base, leaving 9 bases between the germline ends. This CDR3 comprises 13 residues. CDR1 and CDR2 (germline): LNHDA, SQIVND (reference sequence). CDR3 nucleotide sequence: TGTGCCAGTAACAAGCGGGGCACAGATACGCAGTATTTT. Amino acid sequence: CASNKRGTDTQYF.

The chain employs TRBV7-8 and TRBJ2-1; perhaps TRBD1 as D (5 bases). The V gene's germline CDR1 is SGHVS and CDR2 FQNEAQ. V lost 4 bases and J lost 7, with 8 bases in between. The CDR3 runs 12 residues. CDR3 loop: CASSWTLNEQFF. Here the CDR3 DNA reads TGTGCCAGCAGCTGGACATTGAATGAGCAGTTCTTC.

V is TRBV5-4 and J is TRBJ1-4, with a possible D match to TRBD1 (5 bases). Trimming took 4 bases from V and 5 from J, leaving 18 bases between them. CDR1 is SGHNT, CDR2 YYREEE, per germline (reference sequence). The CDR3 sequence is 16 residues long. CDR3 protein: CASSRTGGLSNEKLFF. The CDR3 coding sequence is TGTGCCAGCAGCCGTACGGGGGGACTTTCGAATGAAAAACTGTTTTTT.

The chain combines TRBV10-1 with TRBJ1-2; 8 bases map to TRBD1. Germline trimming cut 4 bases from V and 2 bases from J; bases unmatched to any gene: 18. Germline V lookup: CDR1 WNHNN, CDR2 SYGVQD (reference sequence). CDR3 length: 19 residues. The CDR3 region is CASSAEEEGQVPRNYGYTF. DNA of the CDR3: TGCGCCAGCAGTGCTGAGGAGGAGGGACAGGTACCCCGAAACTATGGCTACACCTTC.

This clone was picked up one time. V is TRBV2 and J is TRBJ2-7, with D possibly being TRBD2 (5 bases). The CDR3 has 12 residues. The germline V gene encodes CDR1 SNHLY and CDR2 FYNNEI. V dropped 3 bases and J dropped 6 bases, with 9 bases sitting between them. CDR3 protein: CASSDLASEQYF. CDR3 coding DNA: TGTGCCAGCAGTGATCTAGCATCCGAGCAGTACTTC. The whole variable domain, filled in from reference TRBV2 and TRBJ2-7, reads EPEVTQTPSHQVTQMGQEVILRCVPISNHLYFYWYRQILGQKVEFLVSFYNNEISEKSEIFDDQFSVERPDGSNFTLKIRSTKLEDSAMYFCASSDLASEQYFGPGTRLTVT.

In this sample, this clone turned up once. The chain joins TRBV7-6 to TRBJ1-4; 10 nucleotides match TRBD1. Looked up from germline, CDR1 is SGHVS and CDR2 is FNYEAQ. The CDR3 is made up of 16 amino acids. V gave up 3 bases and J gave up 4 bases; unmatched junction bases: 5. In DNA form, the CDR3 reads TGTGCCAGCAGCTTCGGGACAGGGGACATTAATGAAAAACTGTTTTTT. It specifies CASSFGTGDINEKLFF.

This clone is a singleton in its sample. The chain carries TRBV9 and TRBJ2-3, with D perhaps TRBD1 (6 bases). This CDR3 has 18 residues. CDR1 is SGDLS, CDR2 YYNGEE, per germline. The V gene lost 0 bases and the J gene lost 6 bases, with 23 bases spanning the gap. The CDR3 loop is CASSVGSQGRWGSDTQYF. In DNA form, the CDR3 reads TGTGCCAGCAGCGTAGGATCTCAGGGGCGCTGGGGTTCTGATACGCAGTATTTT.

The chain recombines TRBV27 with TRBJ2-2; possible D gene TRBD2, 5 bases. Germline V CDR1 and CDR2: MNHEY, SMNVEV (reference sequence). V shed 5 bases and J shed 1 base, with 11 bases lying between them. The CDR3 covers 15 residues. CDR3 residues: CASSPWRQNTGELFF. The CDR3 region has the DNA TGTGCCAGCAGTCCATGGAGGCAGAACACCGGGGAGCTGTTTTTT.

The J gene is TRBJ2-1, the V gene TRBV15; 9 bases map to TRBD2. Germline V gives CDR1 LNHNV, CDR2 YYDKDF (reference sequence). V lost 0 bases and J lost 4; bases outside the gene matches: 22. CDR3 length equals 22 residues. CDR3 protein: CATSRDGREGPGRVAYYNEQFF. The CDR3 nucleotides read TGTGCCACCAGCAGAGATGGGCGGGAGGGCCCGGGCCGTGTCGCATATTACAATGAGCAGTTCTTC.